Shown below are 30 T cell receptor beta chains from a single sample sequenced in a study of blood T cells in healthy people across ages. Alongside a J-beta primer mix, a sample-barcoded 5' primer served in a second PCR lasting roughly 7 to 11 cycles. A single record per CDR3 protein comes from TCRdb applying MiXCR to the 5' RACE reads. The sample lists approximately 780,000 distinct CDR3 sequences; roughly 25% were seen once. These sequences were also reported in another study, on T cells of mothers and their children.

Sequences were obtained from blood. The source of these receptors is a boy aged 5-17 years in good health.

The table lists this clonotype with many counts. The chain links TRBV6-5 to TRBJ2-2; D unclear. Trimming took 1 base from V and 6 from J, leaving 6 bases between them. Per germline, CDR1 MNHEY and CDR2 SVGAGI. The CDR3 consists of 13 residues. The CDR3 region is CASSYFAAGELFF. Here the CDR3 DNA reads TGTGCCAGCAGTTACTTCGCGGCCGGGGAGCTGTTTTTT.

This chain uses TRBV7-2 with TRBJ2-4, with TRBD1 matching 7 bases. V lost 4 bases to trimming and J lost 7 bases; unmatched junction nucleotides: 4. This CDR3 spans 13 amino acids. Germline CDR1 is SGHTA and CDR2 is FQGNSA. In DNA, the CDR3 is TGTGCCAGCAGCTCAGTCAGGGGGAACATTCAGTACTTC. Protein: CASSSVRGNIQYF.

In its sample, this clonotype was seen many times. This chain links TRBV6-2 or TRBV6-3 with TRBJ1-2, with no clear D. Trimming cost V 2 bases and J 5 bases, with 6 bases left between them. The CDR3 covers 12 residues. Germline values: CDR1 MNHEY, CDR2 SVGEGT. CDR3 DNA: TGTGCCAGCAGTTACCACGGTTATGGCTACACCTTC. The encoded protein is CASSYHGYGYTF.

A note on this clonotype: Compared with germline, one end of the junction differs, possibly owing to a read error. The rearrangement uses TRBV12-3 or TRBV12-4 and TRBJ2-5, with 9 bases fitting TRBD2. The CDR3 contains 15 residues. CDR3 residues: CATSKAGGGQETQYF. CDR3 DNA: TGTGCCACCAGTAAAGCGGGGGGCGGCCAAGAGACCCAGTACTTC.

The V call is TRBV11-2, the J call TRBJ2-7, with D tentatively TRBD1 or TRBD2 (5 bases each). Trimming shortened V by 1 base and J by 5 bases, and 18 bases separated the two germline ends. Per germline, CDR1 SGHAT and CDR2 FQNNGV. The CDR3 contains 16 residues. CDR3 amino acids: CASSLGGGFLSNEQYF. The CDR3, as DNA: TGTGCCAGCAGCTTAGGGGGCGGGTTCCTGTCTAACGAGCAGTACTTC. Looking up the rest from reference TRBV11-2 and TRBJ2-7 gives the full variable domain: EAGVAQSPRYKIIEKRQSVAFWCNPISGHATLYWYQQILGQGPKLLIQFQNNGVVDDSQLPKDRFSAERLKGVDSTLKIQPAKLEDSAVYLCASSLGGGFLSNEQYFGPGTRLTVT.

This clonotype has more than one count but fewer than ten. The chain carries TRBV7-6 and TRBJ2-3; no definite D call. V shed 1 base and J shed 2 bases, with 13 bases lying between them. CDR3 size: 16 residues. CDR1 and CDR2 from the germline V gene are SGHVS and FNYEAQ. The CDR3 coding sequence is TGTGCCAGCAGCTTAGTCCCAGAGAGGTTCACAGATACGCAGTATTTT. Its translation is CASSLVPERFTDTQYF.

V and J are TRBV25-1 and TRBJ2-3; 8 nucleotides match TRBD1. The CDR3 contains 17 residues. Losses at the gene ends were 3 bases for V and 1 base for J; bases not matched to a gene: 9. Germline values: CDR1 MGHDK, CDR2 SYGVNS. The CDR3 nucleotides read TGTGCCAGCAGTGAGGCAGGACAGGGTGAAGGCACAGATACGCAGTATTTT. This translates into CASSEAGQGEGTDTQYF. Using reference TRBV25-1 and TRBJ2-3 for the parts outside the CDR3, the full variable domain is EADIYQTPRYLVIGTGKKITLECSQTMGHDKMYWYQQDPGMELHLIHYSYGVNSTEKGDLSSESTVSRIRTEHFPLTLESARPSHTSQYLCASSEAGQGEGTDTQYFGPGTRLTVL.

The chain combines TRBV12-5 with TRBJ2-5; 7 nucleotides line up with TRBD1. The end of the DNA is better explained by TRBJ2-7, so the J call may be wrong. CDR1 is LGHNT, CDR2 FRNRAP, per germline. The CDR3 runs 16 residues. The CDR3 region is CASGLFRQGRAYEQYF. CDR3 in DNA: TGTGCTAGTGGTCTCTTTAGACAGGGTCGAGCCTACGAGCAGTACTTC.

V gene TRBV6-5 combines with J gene TRBJ2-3, with 7 bases fitting TRBD1. The J segment lost 0 bases and the V segment lost 0 bases, leaving 0 bases of the junction unmatched. This CDR3 is built from 15 residues. Germline V lookup: CDR1 MNHEY, CDR2 SVGAGI. The CDR3 DNA reads as TGTGCCAGCAGTTACTCGGACAGGAGCACAGATACGCAGTATTTT. Its translation: CASSYSDRSTDTQYF.

There are a few counts of this clonotype. The chain has TRBV16 and TRBJ1-5; 8 nucleotides line up with TRBD1. V trimming: 0 bases; J trimming: 7 bases; junction bases outside the gene matches: 8. This CDR3 contains 16 residues. CDR1 is KGHSY, CDR2 FQNENV, per germline. As DNA, the CDR3 is TGTGCCAGCAGCCAATCGCCACAGGGGGTCGGGCAGCCCCAGCATTTT. This sequence encodes CASSQSPQGVGQPQHF.

This clonotype was counted only a few times. The chain recombines TRBV2 with TRBJ2-7, with 11 bases identical to TRBD2. TRBJ2-1 explains the end of the DNA better; the J call may be wrong. Germline CDR1 SNHLY, CDR2 FYNNEI. The CDR3 runs to 18 residues. This CDR3 reads CASRARSSGGTFYNEQFF. For the CDR3, the DNA is TGTGCCAGCAGGGCGAGGTCTAGCGGGGGGACCTTCTACAATGAGCAGTTCTTC.

This chain uses TRBV7-2 with TRBJ2-3; possible D gene TRBD2, 5 bases. The V end was cut by 10 bases, the J end by 5 bases, with 7 bases between. Looked up from germline, CDR1 is SGHTA and CDR2 is FQGNSA. The CDR3 totals 10 residues. The CDR3 region has the DNA TGTGCCACCGGGGTAGATACGCAGTATTTT. This gives the protein CATGVDTQYF.

In its sample, this clonotype was seen a few times. The CDR3 coding sequence is TGCGCCAGCAGCCTGGGTGGGGTAGATGGCTACACCTTC. Translation: CASSLGGVDGYTF. The chain recombines TRBV5-1 with TRBJ1-2, with no clear D. This CDR3 region has 13 residues. CDR1 SGHRS and CDR2 YFSETQ come from the germline V gene. Between the trimmed V and J ends, which lost 4 bases and 6 bases, there was a span of 13 bases.

This clonotype was observed a handful of times. The CDR3 nucleotides are TGTGCCAGCAGTTACTGGGTAGCCCTCGCGGACAATGAGCAGTTCTTC. It specifies CASSYWVALADNEQFF. The chain combines TRBV6-5 with TRBJ2-1, with unresolved D. CDR3 size: 16 residues. Germline V gene data show CDR1 as MNHEY and CDR2 as SVGAGI. The ends were cut back, 1 base at V and 5 bases at J, with 15 bases in the middle.

The V and J genes are TRBV29-1 and TRBJ2-2; 8 positions match TRBD1. V was pared by 4 bases and J by 3 bases, with 4 bases of the junction left unmatched. Germline CDR1 SQVTM, CDR2 ANQGSEA. The CDR3 covers 14 residues. As DNA, the CDR3 is TGCAGCGTTGGTCCAGGGGGCGACACCGGGGAGCTGTTTTTT. This codes for CSVGPGGDTGELFF.

This clonotype was detected a few times. The chain couples TRBV29-1 to TRBJ2-7; D ambiguous. Trimming took 4 bases from V and 1 from J, leaving 8 bases between them. The germline gives CDR1 SQVTM, CDR2 ANQGSEA. The CDR3 covers 12 residues. CDR3 DNA: TGCAGCGTTGGCAGGACGTCCTACGAGCAGTACTTC. Its protein product is CSVGRTSYEQYF.

This clonotype was detected once. The rearrangement links TRBV4-1 to TRBJ2-1; D ambiguous. The closer fit of TRBJ2-7 to the DNA end suggests the J call may be wrong. Germline V gives CDR1 MGHRA, CDR2 YSYEKL. The CDR3 length is 13 residues. DNA for the CDR3: TGCGCCAGCAGCCTATTCGGAAAGAAACGGCAGTACTTC. Amino acid sequence: CASSLFGKKRQYF.

This chain joins TRBV2 and TRBJ2-3; TRBD2 matches at 8 bases. Germline CDR1 SNHLY, CDR2 FYNNEI. V dropped 8 bases and J dropped 3; count of bases not matched to a gene: 13. CDR3 length: 16 residues. The CDR3 reads CASVRSGTRRTDTQYF. CDR3 nucleotide sequence: TGTGCCAGCGTACGATCCGGGACTAGGCGGACAGATACGCAGTATTTT. Complete variable domain (other parts from reference TRBV2 and TRBJ2-3): EPEVTQTPSHQVTQMGQEVILRCVPISNHLYFYWYRQILGQKVEFLVSFYNNEISEKSEIFDDQFSVERPDGSNFTLKIRSTKLEDSAMYFCASVRSGTRRTDTQYFGPGTRLTVL.

The genes are TRBV10-3 and TRBJ1-2; 9 nucleotides align to TRBD1. The trim removed 0 bases at V and 4 bases at J, leaving 3 bases unmatched. In germline, CDR1 is ENHRY, CDR2 SYGVKD. The CDR3 is 15 amino acids. Written as DNA, the CDR3 is TGTGCCATCAGTGAGTCGGGACAGGGTCTCTATGGCTACACCTTC. As protein: CAISESGQGLYGYTF.

There are a few counts of this clonotype. The V gene is TRBV3-1, the J gene TRBJ1-2, with unresolved D. The germline V gene has CDR1 LGHDT and CDR2 YNNKEL (reference sequence). Trimming stripped 0 bases from V and 6 bases from J, with 5 bases between. This CDR3 spans 12 amino acids. CDR3 nucleotide sequence: TGTGCCAGCAGCCAAGATCAAGATGGCTACACCTTC. Its translation: CASSQDQDGYTF.

The rearrangement joins TRBV18 to TRBJ2-1, with TRBD2 identical over 11 bases. The DNA end is a closer match to TRBJ2-7, so the J assignment may be wrong. Germline loops: CDR1 KGHSH, CDR2 LQKENI. This CDR3 spans 19 amino acids. CDR3 nucleotide sequence: TGTGCCAGCTCACCCGCACCCCTAGCGGGGGGCCGAACGTCCTACGAGCAGTACTTC. Protein: CASSPAPLAGGRTSYEQYF.

Concerning this clonotype itself: One end of the junction varies from germline; a read error may be responsible. The rearrangement joins TRBV4-2 to TRBJ2-5, with 13 nucleotides matching TRBD2. The germline gives CDR1 LGHNA, CDR2 YNFKEQ. The CDR3 is 16 residues long. DNA for the CDR3: TGTGCCGGCAGACGAACTAGCGGGGGGGCCCTGGAGACCCAGTACTTC. This gives the protein CAGRRTSGGALETQYF.

This chain uses TRBV20-1 with TRBJ2-1, with 13 positions matching TRBD2. The V segment lost 4 bases and the J segment 9 bases; nucleotides outside the gene matches: 9. The germline V gene encodes CDR1 DFQATT and CDR2 SNEGSKA (reference sequence). This CDR3 comprises 15 residues. CDR3 nucleotides: TGCAGTGCTAAACGTACTAGCGGGAGGGTGGCTGAGCAGTTCTTC. Its translation: CSAKRTSGRVAEQFF.

V gene TRBV9 combines with J gene TRBJ2-3; possibly TRBD2 for D (5 bases). The V gene's germline CDR1 is SGDLS and CDR2 YYNGEE. The CDR3 covers 16 residues. V was clipped by 3 bases and J by 2 bases, with 16 bases between them. The CDR3 protein is CASSADLARSTDTQYF. The CDR3 DNA reads TGTGCCAGCAGCGCTGACCTAGCACGCTCCACAGATACGCAGTATTTT.

The chain recombines TRBV20-1 with TRBJ2-7; weak D call: TRBD2 (6 bases). The length of the CDR3 is 13 residues. Deletions cut 6 bases from V and 3 bases from J, with 15 bases between. The germline CDR1 and CDR2 sequences are DFQATT and SNEGSKA (reference sequence). CDR3 residues: CSARGLDDYEQYF. The DNA of the CDR3 is TGCAGTGCGCGGGGCTTGGATGACTACGAGCAGTACTTC.

CDR3: CSARGGANNETQYF. CDR3 nucleotides: TGCAGTGCTAGGGGGGGGGCTAACAACGAGACCCAGTACTTC. The V and J genes are TRBV20-1 and TRBJ2-5; D possibly corresponds to TRBD2 (7 bases). The germline V and J ends were trimmed by 3 bases and 5 bases, with 16 bases remaining between them. Germline loops: CDR1 DFQATT, CDR2 SNEGSKA (reference sequence). This CDR3 has 14 amino acids.

J is TRBJ2-5 and V is TRBV21-1; TRBD1 reflects the table's D call only, with no check against the DNA. Judging by the DNA end, TRBJ2-7 fits better; the J call may be wrong. TRBV21-1 is a listed pseudogene. CDR3 size: 16 residues. Here the CDR3 DNA reads TGTGCCAGCAGCGACCGACAGGGTAAGCAACTCTACGAGCAGTACTTC. Translated: CASSDRQGKQLYEQYF.

This chain connects TRBV4-1 to TRBJ1-1; TRBD1 matches at 10 bases. V lost 3 bases to trimming and J lost 6 bases; unmatched junction nucleotides: 4. Germline-derived CDR1 and CDR2 are MGHRA and YSYEKL. This CDR3 has 14 amino acids. This CDR3 is CASSQGDRGAEAFF. Written as DNA, the CDR3 is TGCGCCAGCAGCCAGGGGGACAGGGGAGCTGAAGCTTTCTTT.

This clonotype was seen repeatedly, ten times or more. This chain uses TRBV20-1 with TRBJ2-5; TRBD2 aligns across 12 bases. This CDR3 contains 16 residues. With 6 bases clipped from V and 1 base from J, the junction kept 9 bases outside the gene matches. In germline, CDR1 is DFQATT, CDR2 SNEGSKA (reference sequence). CDR3 DNA sequence: TGCAGTGCCACCGCCCCTAGCGGGGGGGCCCAAGAGACCCAGTACTTC. Translating it yields CSATAPSGGAQETQYF.

The rearrangement links TRBV5-1 to TRBJ2-6; 12 bases line up with TRBD1. J lost 4 bases, V lost 7 bases, and 6 bases had no gene match. The CDR3 length is 16 residues. CDR1 and CDR2 (germline): SGHRS, YFSETQ. The DNA of the CDR3 is TGCGCCAGCGGGACAGGGGGCATGGCAGGGGCCAACGTCCTGACTTTC. Amino acid sequence: CASGTGGMAGANVLTF.